The source of this T cell receptor (beta chain) is a study of Graves' ophthalmopathy and Graves' hyperthyroidism. Germline V CDR1 and CDR2: SGHRS, YFSETQ. The CDR3 covers 12 residues. Trimming pared 4 bases from V and 6 bases from J, leaving 7 bases between. Recruitment covered hyperthyroidism patients aged 18 to 65 whose new diagnosis was of under 2 months' duration. Symptoms, serum thyroxine and TRAb, thyroid ultrasound, and orbital computed tomography formed the diagnostic basis. Comment on this clonotype: The antigen is unknown.

Study-level points and caveats: Blood samples also showed most expanded thyroid clonotypes exceeding 0.001 frequency.

From RNA, the CDR3 regions of TCR beta chains were amplified and sequenced. First-round RT-PCR relied on HTBI primers, and a second-round multiplex PCR came next. TCRdb independently ran MiXCR on the multiplex PCR reads; one entry per CDR3 protein. Found here are hundreds of thousands of distinct CDR3 sequences, about 20% of them singletons; the top ten hold around 6.9%. The rearrangement uses TRBV5-1 and TRBJ2-2; D uncertain. The sample was peripheral blood. This clonotype was sampled from a woman aged 18-30 years with stable Graves' hyperthyroidism. Some clones in this sample may be carry-over from other donors' samples. CDR3 sequence (DNA): TGCGCCAGCAGCATCCGTCCCGGGGAGCTGTTTTTT. This sequence encodes CASSIRPGELFF.